This TCR beta chain was found in a study of cytomegalovirus exposure and HLA in healthy donors. Germline V CDR1 and CDR2: SEHNR, FQNEAQ (reference sequence). CDR3 length: 15 residues. This PCR relied on a set of 60 Vbeta primers and 13 Jbeta primers. Repertoires were generated with immunoSEQ multiplex PCR, while TCRdb's copy carries only in-frame clones and drops some. The data show tens of thousands of clones, and the top ten clones hold 9% to 15%. As regards this clone: One end of the junction fails to match germline, which may point to a read error. Other nucleotide sequences from this sample produce the same CDR3.

The V call is TRBV7-9, the J call TRBJ1-6, with 7 bases identical to TRBD1. This clonotype was obtained from a woman aged 25 to 45 in good health and CMV-seropositive. Material for sequencing was PBMCs. The DNA of the CDR3 is TGTGCCAGCAGCCATGGGACAGCCCATAATTCACCCCTACACTTT. It codes for CASSHGTAHNSPLHF.